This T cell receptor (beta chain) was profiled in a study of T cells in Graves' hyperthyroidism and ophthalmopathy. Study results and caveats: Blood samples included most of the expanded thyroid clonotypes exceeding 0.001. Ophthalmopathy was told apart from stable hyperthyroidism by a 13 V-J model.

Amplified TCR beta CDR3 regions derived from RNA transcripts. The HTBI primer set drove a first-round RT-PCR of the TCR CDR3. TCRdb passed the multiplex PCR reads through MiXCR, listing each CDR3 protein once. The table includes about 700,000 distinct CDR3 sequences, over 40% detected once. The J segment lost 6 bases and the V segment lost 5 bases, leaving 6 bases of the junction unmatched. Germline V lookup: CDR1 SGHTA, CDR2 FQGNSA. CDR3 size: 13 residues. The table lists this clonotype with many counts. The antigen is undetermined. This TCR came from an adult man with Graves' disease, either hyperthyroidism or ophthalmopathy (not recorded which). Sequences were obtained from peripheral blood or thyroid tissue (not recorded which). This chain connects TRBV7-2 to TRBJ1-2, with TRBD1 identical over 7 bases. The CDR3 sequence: CASSPDRADGYTF. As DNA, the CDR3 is TGTGCCAGCAGCCCTGACAGGGCCGATGGCTACACCTTC. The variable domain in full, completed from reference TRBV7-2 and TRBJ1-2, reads GAGVSQSPSNKVTEKGKDVELRCDPISGHTALYWYRQSLGQGLEFLIYFQGNSAPDKSGLPSDRFSAERTGGSVSTLTIQRTQQEDSAVYLCASSPDRADGYTFGSGTRLTVV.